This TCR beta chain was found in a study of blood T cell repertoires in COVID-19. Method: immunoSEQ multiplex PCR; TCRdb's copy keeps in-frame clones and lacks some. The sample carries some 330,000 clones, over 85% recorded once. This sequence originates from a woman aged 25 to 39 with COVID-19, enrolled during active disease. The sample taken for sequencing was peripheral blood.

The CDR3 is CASSLGQGGADTQYF. The CDR3 nucleotides are TGTGCCAGCAGTCTGGGACAGGGAGGTGCAGATACGCAGTATTTT. The chain combines TRBV2 with TRBJ2-3; 9 nucleotides match TRBD1. CDR3 size: 15 residues. With 5 bases clipped from V and 4 bases from J, the junction kept 7 bases outside the gene matches. Germline V CDR1 and CDR2: SNHLY, FYNNEI. Filled out from reference TRBV2 and TRBJ2-3, the complete variable domain reads EPEVTQTPSHQVTQMGQEVILRCVPISNHLYFYWYRQILGQKVEFLVSFYNNEISEKSEIFDDQFSVERPDGSNFTLKIRSTKLEDSAMYFCASSLGQGGADTQYFGPGTRLTVL.